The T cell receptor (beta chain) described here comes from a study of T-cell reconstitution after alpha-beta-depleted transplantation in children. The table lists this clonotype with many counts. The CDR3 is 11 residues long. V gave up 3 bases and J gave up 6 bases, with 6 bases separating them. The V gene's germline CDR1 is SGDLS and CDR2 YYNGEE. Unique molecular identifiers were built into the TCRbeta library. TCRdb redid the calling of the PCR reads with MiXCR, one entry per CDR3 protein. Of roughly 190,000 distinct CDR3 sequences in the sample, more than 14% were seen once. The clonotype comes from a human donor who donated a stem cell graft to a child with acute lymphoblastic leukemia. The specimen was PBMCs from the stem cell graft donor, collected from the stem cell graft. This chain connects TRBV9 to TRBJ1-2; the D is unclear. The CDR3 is CASSAEDGYTF. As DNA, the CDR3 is TGTGCCAGCAGCGCGGAGGATGGCTACACCTTC.